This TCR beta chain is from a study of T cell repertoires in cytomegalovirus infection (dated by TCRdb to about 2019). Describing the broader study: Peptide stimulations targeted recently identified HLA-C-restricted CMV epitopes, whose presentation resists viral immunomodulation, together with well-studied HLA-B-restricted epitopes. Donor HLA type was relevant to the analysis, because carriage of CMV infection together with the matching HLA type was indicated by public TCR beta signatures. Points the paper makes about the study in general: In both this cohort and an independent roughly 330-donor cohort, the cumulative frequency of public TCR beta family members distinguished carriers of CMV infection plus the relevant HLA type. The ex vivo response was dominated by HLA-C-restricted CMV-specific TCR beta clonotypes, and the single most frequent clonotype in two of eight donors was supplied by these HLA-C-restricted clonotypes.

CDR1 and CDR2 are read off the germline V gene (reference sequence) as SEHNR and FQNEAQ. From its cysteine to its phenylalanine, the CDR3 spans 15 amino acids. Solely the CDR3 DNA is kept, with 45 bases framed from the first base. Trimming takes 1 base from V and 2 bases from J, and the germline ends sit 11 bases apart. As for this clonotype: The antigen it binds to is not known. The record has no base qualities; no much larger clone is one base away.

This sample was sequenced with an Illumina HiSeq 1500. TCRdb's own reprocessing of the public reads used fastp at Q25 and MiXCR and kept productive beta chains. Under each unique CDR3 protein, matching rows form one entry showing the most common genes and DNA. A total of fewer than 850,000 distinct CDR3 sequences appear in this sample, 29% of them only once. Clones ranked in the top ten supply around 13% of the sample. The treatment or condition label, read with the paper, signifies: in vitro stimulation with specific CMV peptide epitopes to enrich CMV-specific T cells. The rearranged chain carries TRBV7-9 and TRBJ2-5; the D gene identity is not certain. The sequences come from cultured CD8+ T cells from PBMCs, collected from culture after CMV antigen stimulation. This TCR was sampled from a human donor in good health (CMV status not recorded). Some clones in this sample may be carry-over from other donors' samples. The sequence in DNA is TGTGCCAGCAGCTTAGGGTTTGCAGGTCAAGAGACCCAGTACTTC. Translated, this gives CASSLGFAGQETQYF.